The entry below gives a single T cell receptor (beta chain) sequence along with its context. TCRdb's table, derived via immunoSEQ multiplex PCR, lists solely in-frame clones and lacks some. This table has approximately 120,000 clones, 85% to 95% appearing once. The CDR3 is 14 amino acids. Unmatched junction bases numbered 2, after V lost 5 bases and J lost 3 bases. The germline V gene encodes CDR1 GTSNPN and CDR2 SVGIG (reference sequence). The source of the sample is a study of control samples from healthy donors and cancer patients. This TCR was sampled from a man at least 80 years old with head and neck cancer. What was sequenced was PBMCs. The chain links TRBV30 to TRBJ1-3, with 12 bases lining up with TRBD1. The CDR3 loop is CAWGDRGHGNTIYF. The DNA of the CDR3 is TGTGCCTGGGGGGACAGGGGGCATGGAAACACCATATATTTT.